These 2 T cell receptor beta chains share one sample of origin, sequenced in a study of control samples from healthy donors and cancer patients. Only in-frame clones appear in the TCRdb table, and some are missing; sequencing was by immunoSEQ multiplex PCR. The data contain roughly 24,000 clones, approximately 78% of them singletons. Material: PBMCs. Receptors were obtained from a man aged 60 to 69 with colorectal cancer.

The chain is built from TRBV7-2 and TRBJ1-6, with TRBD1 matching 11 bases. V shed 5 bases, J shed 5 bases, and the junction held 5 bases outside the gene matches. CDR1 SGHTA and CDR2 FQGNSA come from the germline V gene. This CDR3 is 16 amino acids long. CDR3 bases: TGTGCCAGCAGCCCAGGACAGGGGGCGGATAATTCACCCCTCCACTTT. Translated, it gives CASSPGQGADNSPLHF.

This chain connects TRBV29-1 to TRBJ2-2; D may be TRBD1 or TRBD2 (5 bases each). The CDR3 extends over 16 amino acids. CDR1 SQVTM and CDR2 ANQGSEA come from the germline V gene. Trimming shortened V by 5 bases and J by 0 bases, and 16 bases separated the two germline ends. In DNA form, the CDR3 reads TGCAGCGTTTCCGCGTCGGGGCAGGCGAACACCGGGGAGCTGTTTTTT. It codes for CSVSASGQANTGELFF.